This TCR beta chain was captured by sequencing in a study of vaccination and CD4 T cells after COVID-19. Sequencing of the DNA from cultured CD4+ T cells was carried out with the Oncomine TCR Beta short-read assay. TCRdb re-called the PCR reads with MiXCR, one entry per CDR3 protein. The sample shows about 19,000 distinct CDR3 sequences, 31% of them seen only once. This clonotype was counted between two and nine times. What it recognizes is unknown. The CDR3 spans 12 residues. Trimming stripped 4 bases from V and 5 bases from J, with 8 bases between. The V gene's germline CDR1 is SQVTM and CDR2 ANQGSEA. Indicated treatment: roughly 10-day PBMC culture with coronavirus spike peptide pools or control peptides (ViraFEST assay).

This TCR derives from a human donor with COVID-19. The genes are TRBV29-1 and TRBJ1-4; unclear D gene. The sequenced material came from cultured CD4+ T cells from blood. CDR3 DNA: TGCAGCGTTGGGGCTGGGAATGAAAAACTGTTTTTT. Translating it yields CSVGAGNEKLFF.